This TCR beta chain is drawn from a study of T cell clones after liver transplantation. Study context: Liver transplant recipients had immunosuppression withdrawal attempted within 2 years. Three of eight recipients were HCV-positive; others had non-autoimmune, non-viral indications.

The CDR3 has 12 amino acids. Trimming removed 0 bases at V and 5 bases at J, with 4 bases between. The V gene's germline CDR1 is MGHRA and CDR2 YSYEKL. Overall study results and limits: Rather than being deleted, graft donor-reactive T cells may have moved into the graft.

In this sample, this clone turned up once. Its antigen is still unknown. This table comes from immunoSEQ multiplex PCR, and its TCRdb copy is limited to in-frame clones, with some not included. The sample lists around 110,000 clones; just over 90% were seen once. The chain links TRBV4-1 to TRBJ2-5; D remains ambiguous. Source: CD4+ T cells from blood, taken 12 months after liver transplant. The source of this sequence is a human patient who received a liver transplant. These T cells may partly come from the graft donor. CDR3 in amino acids: CASSQDSETQYF. In DNA form, the CDR3 reads TGCGCCAGCAGCCAAGATTCGGAGACCCAGTACTTC.